This T cell receptor beta chain was captured in a study of blood T cells in healthy people across ages. Study findings and constraints: Expanded clonotype changes were possibly confounded by unknown donor CMV status. Roughly linear age-related decline in beta diversity appeared, significant by age roughly 40.

Combining a sample-barcoded 5' primer with a J-beta primer mix, a second PCR ran for roughly 6 to 12 cycles. Carrying 12 random nucleotides, a template-switch adaptor labeled each individual cDNA molecule. TCRdb called the 5' RACE reads again in MiXCR, with one record for every CDR3 protein. The sample holds some 1.5 million distinct CDR3 sequences, roughly 43% seen once. Donor samples were obtained from healthy Caucasian individuals from Russia, aged 6 to 90. Turning to this clonotype: Antigen: not known.

The sample was blood. The receptor's source is a woman between 18 and 29 years old in good health.

CDR3 nucleotide sequence: TGTGCCAGCAGTTTATCCCTAGCGGGAGAAGGTGAGCAGTTCTTC. Translated: CASSLSLAGEGEQFF. The chain employs TRBV27 and TRBJ2-1; 10 bases align to TRBD2. Germline V gives CDR1 MNHEY, CDR2 SMNVEV (reference sequence). J lost 9 bases, V lost 0 bases, and 5 bases had no gene match. This CDR3 is 15 amino acids long.